This TCR beta chain came from a study of blood T cell repertoires in COVID-19 (dated by TCRdb to about 2020). Notes on the research overall: Samples from collaborators originated in the United States, Italy and Spain and spanned both the acute and convalescent phases of COVID-19. The material from the prospective study consisted of cDNA or gDNA derived from T cells, B-cell-depleted T cells, or PBMCs. Subjects who had been exposed to COVID-19, were actively infected with it, or had recovered from it provided the deeply sampled blood TCRbeta repertoires that made up the dataset. A freely available public database, intended as a resource for researchers studying the immune response to SARS-CoV-2, is where the repertoires were released. Samples were obtained from the ongoing ImmuneRACE study (first 160 participants) and from over 1,000 subjects provided by 6 global collaborators. A de-identified subject ID, COVID-19 status, age in years and sex were almost always included in the sample metadata. Where available, HLA class I and class II types were taken from metadata supplied by the sample provider and were not determined by assay-based typing. The full study reports these points: The quantity of clinical and demographic metadata differed by source and by participant and was supplied without curation.

TCRbeta CDR3 regions were amplified from genomic DNA by means of the immunoSEQ Assay, a bias-controlled multiplex PCR. As for the original processing: The number of nucleated cells in each sample was estimated from the amplification of reference gene primers within the assay. To quantify the absolute abundance of each unique TCRbeta CDR3 rearrangement, sequence reads were collapsed and filtered. Productive Simpson clonality was computed per sample as the square root of Simpson's diversity index over productive rearrangements. TCRdb retrieved this table from immuneACCESS and kept in-frame rearrangements only. Not all clones are present; in checked studies, unresolved V genes account for under half, and no reason is known for the remainder. Clone size and V and J calls were adopted from that table, with D and trimming inferred from the DNA. The sample records about 520,000 clones, 80% to 90% of which are singletons. 3.2% of the sample is in the top ten clones.

Worth noting for this clone: Its antigen is not yet known. Base qualities are not recorded, but no much larger clone differs from it by a single base.

Each collaborating institution followed its own protocols to collect whole blood in K2EDTA tubes. For TCRbeta analysis, collaborators shipped samples as frozen whole blood, isolated PBMCs, or DNA extracted from either of those sample types. Sample: peripheral blood. This TCR was sampled from a human donor in a cohort sampled during active COVID-19.

The sequence in DNA is TGTGCCATCAAGGAGGGGCCGCCGGACACTGAAGCTTTCTTT. It codes for CAIKEGPPDTEAFF. Here the chain combines TRBV6-6 and TRBJ1-1, and TRBD1 may be the D gene, going by 5 matching bases. The germline V gene (reference sequence) provides CDR1 MNHNY and CDR2 SVGAGI. V and J are truncated by 10 bases and 3 bases respectively, leaving an intervening sequence of 18 bases. There are 14 amino acids in the CDR3, from cysteine to phenylalanine inclusive. Solely the CDR3 DNA is kept, with 42 bases framed from the first base.